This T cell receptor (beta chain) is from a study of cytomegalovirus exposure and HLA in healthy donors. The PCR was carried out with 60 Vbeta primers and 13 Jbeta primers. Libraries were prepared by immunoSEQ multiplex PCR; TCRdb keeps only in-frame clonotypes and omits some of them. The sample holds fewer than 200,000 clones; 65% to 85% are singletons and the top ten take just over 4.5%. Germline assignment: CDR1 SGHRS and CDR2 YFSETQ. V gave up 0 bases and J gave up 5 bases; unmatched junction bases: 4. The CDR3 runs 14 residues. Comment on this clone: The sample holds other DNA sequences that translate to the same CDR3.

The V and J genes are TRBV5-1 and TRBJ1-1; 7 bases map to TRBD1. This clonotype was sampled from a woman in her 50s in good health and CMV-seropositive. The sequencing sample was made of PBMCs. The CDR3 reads CASSLGQGGTEAFF. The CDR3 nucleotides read TGCGCCAGCAGCTTGGGACAGGGTGGGACTGAAGCTTTCTTT.